This note documents a single T cell receptor (beta chain) sequence. The V end was cut by 6 bases, the J end by 7 bases, with 13 bases between. CDR3 size: 14 residues. A second PCR, run for roughly 7 to 11 cycles, used a sample-barcoded 5' primer plus a J-beta primer mix. TCRdb called the 5' RACE reads again in MiXCR, with one record for every CDR3 protein. The table shows about 1,400,000 distinct CDR3 sequences, with about 40% occurring only once. This record comes from a study of blood T cells in healthy people across ages. Input material: blood. V usage is TRBV12-3 or TRBV12-4 and J usage is TRBJ1-6; a possible D gene is TRBD1 (6 bases). The receptor's source is a woman aged 18 to 35 in good health. In DNA, the CDR3 is TGTGCCAGCAGGTACAGGGACCCCAATTCACCCCTCCACTTT. Its translation: CASRYRDPNSPLHF.